The 12 T cell receptor beta chains listed next were all sequenced from one sample in a study of T cell changes during pregnancy in multiple sclerosis. TCRdb keeps only in-frame clones here, not all; method: immunoSEQ multiplex PCR. Of some 43,000 clones in the sample, 94% were seen once. The specimen was CD8+ T cells from peripheral blood mononuclear cells, collected in the third trimester of pregnancy. These receptors were collected from a female donor with multiple sclerosis, enrolled in a pregnancy study.

The chain uses TRBV5-4 and TRBJ2-7; 8 positions agree with TRBD1. This CDR3 region has 15 residues. Germline CDR1 reads SGHNT; CDR2 reads YYREEE (reference sequence). V lost 4 bases and J lost 5; bases outside the gene matches: 11. The chain's CDR3 is CASSPDRDRYDEQYF. CDR3 nucleotide sequence: TGTGCCAGCAGCCCGGACAGGGATAGGTACGACGAGCAGTACTTC.

J is TRBJ1-1 and V is TRBV6-5; D not resolved. This CDR3 comprises 12 residues. Germline-derived CDR1 and CDR2 are MNHEY and SVGAGI. The V and J ends lost 0 bases and 6 bases respectively, with 5 bases between them. As DNA, the CDR3 is TGTGCCAGCAGTTACTCTCCCGCTGAAGCTTTCTTT. Amino acid sequence: CASSYSPAEAFF.

The V call is TRBV28, the J call TRBJ1-2; perhaps TRBD1 as D (6 bases). The CDR3 runs to 14 residues. The V end lost 6 bases, the J end lost 4 bases, and 15 bases lay between the germline ends. Germline V gives CDR1 MDHEN, CDR2 SYDVKM. The CDR3: CASRFHRARYGYTF. The CDR3 region has the DNA TGTGCCAGCAGGTTCCACAGGGCACGCTATGGCTACACCTTC.

The chain is built from TRBV7-6 and TRBJ2-1; D is possibly TRBD2 (6 bases). Germline-derived CDR1 and CDR2 are SGHVS and FNYEAQ. This CDR3 is built from 14 residues. V dropped 3 bases and J dropped 6 bases, with 12 bases sitting between them. CDR3 bases: TGTGCCAGCAGCTTTCTATGGAGGGTCAATGAGCAGTTCTTC. It is translated as CASSFLWRVNEQFF.

The chain has TRBV19 and TRBJ1-2, with unresolved D. Germline V gives CDR1 LNHDA, CDR2 SQIVND (reference sequence). V was clipped by 6 bases and J by 0 bases, with 20 bases between them. CDR3 length: 17 amino acids. CDR3 coding DNA: TGTGCCAGTAGCGGCGATCCGGGAGGGTTACCTAACTATGGCTACACCTTC. Translating it yields CASSGDPGGLPNYGYTF. Variable domain in full (rest from reference TRBV19 and TRBJ1-2): DGGITQSPKYLFRKEGQNVTLSCEQNLNHDAMYWYRQDPGQGLRLIYYSQIVNDFQKGDIAEGYSVSREKKESFPLTVTSAQKNPTAFYLCASSGDPGGLPNYGYTFGSGTRLTVV.

This clone was seen only once. The chain carries TRBV5-1 and TRBJ1-3; 11 nucleotides align to TRBD1. V trimming: 0 bases; J trimming: 3 bases; junction bases outside the gene matches: 2. Germline V gene data show CDR1 as SGHRS and CDR2 as YFSETQ. The CDR3 length is 16 residues. CDR3 sequence reads: CASSLGTGGFGNTIYF. As DNA, the CDR3 is TGCGCCAGCAGCTTGGGGACAGGGGGCTTTGGAAACACCATATATTTT.

The rearrangement joins TRBV28 to TRBJ2-6; D gene ambiguous. CDR3 length: 17 amino acids. Germline V gene data show CDR1 as MDHEN and CDR2 as SYDVKM. The V gene lost 7 bases and the J gene lost 3 bases, with 19 bases spanning the gap. In nucleotides, the CDR3 is TGTGCCAGCACCCCGTCACGTAGTTCAAGTGGGGCCAACGTCCTGACTTTC. Its protein product is CASTPSRSSSGANVLTF.

V gene TRBV7-2 combines with J gene TRBJ2-1, with TRBD1 as a possible D gene (6 bases). This CDR3 region has 15 residues. CDR1 SGHTA and CDR2 FQGNSA come from the germline V gene. Trimming shortened V by 8 bases and J by 9 bases, and 23 bases separated the two germline ends. CDR3 nucleotide sequence: TGTGCCAGCGGATCAACCGCCCAGCTAGGGGGTGAGCAGTTCTTC. As protein: CASGSTAQLGGEQFF.

As DNA, the CDR3 is TGTGCCAGCAGCTTGGCAAGCGGGAGTGTCATCGAGTACTTC. It specifies CASSLASGSVIEYF. The chain combines TRBV5-4 with TRBJ2-7; 8 nucleotides line up with TRBD2. Losses at the gene ends were 0 bases for V and 11 bases for J; bases not matched to a gene: 10. This CDR3 spans 14 amino acids. Per the germline V gene, CDR1 is SGHNT and CDR2 is YYREEE (reference sequence).

The chain has TRBV7-9 and TRBJ2-7; weak D call: TRBD1 (5 bases). Trimming left V 4 bases short and J 6 bases short, with 10 bases between. Germline V CDR1 and CDR2: SEHNR, FQNEAQ (reference sequence). The CDR3 runs to 12 residues. The CDR3 DNA reads TGTGCCAGCAGCTCGCAGGGCGCCGAGCAGTACTTC. Its translation is CASSSQGAEQYF.

The rearrangement links TRBV2 to TRBJ2-3; 13 nucleotides line up with TRBD2. This CDR3 region has 16 residues. With 10 bases clipped from V and 3 bases from J, the junction kept 10 bases outside the gene matches. Germline assignment: CDR1 SNHLY and CDR2 FYNNEI. CDR3 nucleotide sequence: TGTGCCACCCTACTAGCGGGAGGGCCTTCAACAGATACGCAGTATTTT. Protein: CATLLAGGPSTDTQYF.

This clone was recorded only once. The chain joins TRBV27 to TRBJ1-3; tentatively, D is TRBD1 (6 bases). The germline CDR1 and CDR2 sequences are MNHEY and SMNVEV (reference sequence). The CDR3 consists of 14 residues. V lost 6 bases, J lost 4 bases, and 13 bases lay in between. This chain's CDR3 is CASSPGTSGNTIYF. Written as DNA, the CDR3 is TGTGCCAGCAGCCCTGGGACATCGGGAAACACCATATATTTT.